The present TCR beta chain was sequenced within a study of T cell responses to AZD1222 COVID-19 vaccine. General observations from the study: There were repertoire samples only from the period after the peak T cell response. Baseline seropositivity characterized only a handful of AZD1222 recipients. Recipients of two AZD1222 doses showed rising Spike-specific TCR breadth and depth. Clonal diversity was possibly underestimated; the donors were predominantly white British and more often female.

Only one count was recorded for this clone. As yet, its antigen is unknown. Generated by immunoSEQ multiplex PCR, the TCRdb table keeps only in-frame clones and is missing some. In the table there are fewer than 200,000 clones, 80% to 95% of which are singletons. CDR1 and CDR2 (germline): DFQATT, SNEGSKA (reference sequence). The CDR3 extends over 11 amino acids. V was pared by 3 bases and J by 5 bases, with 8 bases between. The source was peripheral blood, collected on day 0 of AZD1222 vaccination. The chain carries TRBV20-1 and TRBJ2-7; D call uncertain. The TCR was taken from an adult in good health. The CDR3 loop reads CSASEWNEQYF. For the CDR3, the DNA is TGCAGTGCTAGTGAGTGGAACGAGCAGTACTTC.